A single sample is the source of the 31 T cell receptor beta chains below, sequenced in a study of cytomegalovirus exposure and HLA in healthy donors (dated by TCRdb to about 2017). Receptor libraries were prepared by the immunoSEQ multiplex PCR assay. For the multiplex PCR, a mixture combining 60 forward primers for TCR Vbeta segments and 13 reverse primers for TCR Jbeta segments was used. TCRdb limited this immuneACCESS table to in-frame rearrangements with V and J called. A share of clones is missing; checked studies link under half to unresolved V genes, and the rest is unexplained. This sample is represented by approximately 100,000 clones; roughly 80% of them were singletons. The ten largest clonotypes hold less than 3.5% of the sample. Sequenced input: PBMCs. These receptors were taken from a female donor in good health and CMV-seronegative.

This chain connects TRBV19 to TRBJ1-2, with 9 bases lining up with TRBD1. After removal of 5 bases from V and 0 bases from J, the junction contained 13 bases not matched to a gene. The germline gives CDR1 LNHDA, CDR2 SQIVND (reference sequence). The CDR3 length is 18 residues. The CDR3 nucleotides are TGTGCCAGTAGTTCCCGACTGACAGGGGGAGCCGCTAACTATGGCTACACCTTC. Protein sequence: CASSSRLTGGAANYGYTF.

The CDR3 sequence is CATSRTGGGTEAFF. As DNA, the CDR3 is TGTGCCACCAGCAGGACAGGGGGCGGAACTGAAGCTTTCTTT. The V call is TRBV15, the J call TRBJ1-1; 10 bases line up with TRBD1. Germline V lookup: CDR1 LNHNV, CDR2 YYDKDF (reference sequence). The CDR3 has 14 amino acids. The junction had 3 bases not matched to a gene; V was cut back by 3 bases and J by 5 bases.

The chain recombines TRBV4-3 with TRBJ2-7; tentatively, D is TRBD1 (6 bases). The germline gives CDR1 LGHNA, CDR2 YSLEER. The V end was cut by 0 bases, the J end by 6 bases, with 9 bases between. This CDR3 is built from 13 residues. The CDR3 DNA sequence: TGCGCCAGCAGCCAAGATTTGGGGGCCGAGCAGTACTTC. Translation: CASSQDLGAEQYF.

This clone came up once. The rearrangement joins TRBV6-5 to TRBJ2-2; perhaps TRBD1 as D (6 bases). V dropped 6 bases and J dropped 6 bases, with 14 bases sitting between them. Germline V lookup: CDR1 MNHEY, CDR2 SVGAGI. The CDR3 runs to 14 residues. The CDR3 nucleotides read TGTGCCAGCAGCCCGGGACAACCGGCCGGGGAGCTGTTTTTT. Its protein is CASSPGQPAGELFF.

The chain uses TRBV5-1 and TRBJ1-1, with a tentative D call TRBD1 (5 bases). Trimming removed 5 bases at V and 9 bases at J, with 11 bases between. Germline CDR1 reads SGHRS; CDR2 reads YFSETQ. The length of the CDR3 is 11 residues. DNA of the CDR3: TGCGCCAGCAGAGAGGGGAGGCAAGCTTTCTTT. Its protein is CASREGRQAFF.

About this clone: The same CDR3 arises from other DNA sequences in this sample as well. The CDR3 loop reads CASSPSHNEQFF. The CDR3 DNA is TGTGCCAGCAGCCCTTCCCACAATGAGCAGTTCTTC. The J gene is TRBJ2-1, the V gene TRBV14; D is unresolved. The ends were cut back, 4 bases at V and 5 bases at J, with 6 bases in the middle. Germline V gives CDR1 SGHDN, CDR2 FVKESK. The CDR3 is 12 amino acids.

This CDR3 reads CASRYSGRLYGYTF. Written as DNA, the CDR3 is TGTGCCAGCAGATATTCAGGGCGTCTCTATGGCTACACCTTC. The V call is TRBV6-5, the J call TRBJ1-2, with D possibly being TRBD1 (5 bases). The CDR3 spans 14 residues. Trimming cost V 6 bases and J 4 bases, with 15 bases left between them. The V gene's germline CDR1 is MNHEY and CDR2 SVGAGI.

This clone was counted a few times. The chain combines TRBV6-5 with TRBJ2-7; TRBD1 matches 7 bases. Germline loops: CDR1 MNHEY, CDR2 SVGAGI. CDR3 length: 14 residues. V shed 8 bases, J shed 7 bases, and the junction held 14 bases outside the gene matches. The CDR3: CASAPWIGGHEQYF. In nucleotides, the CDR3 is TGTGCCAGCGCCCCTTGGATAGGGGGCCATGAGCAGTACTTC.

The chain links TRBV5-3 to TRBJ1-2; 9 positions match TRBD1. TRBV5-3 is classed as an ORF, of uncertain function. The CDR3 totals 15 residues. V shed 4 bases and J 2 bases; nucleotides not matched to a gene: 6. CDR3 in DNA: TGTGCCAGAAGCCACGACAGGGGGAAAAACTATGGCTACACCTTC. Translated, it gives CARSHDRGKNYGYTF.

As regards this clone: One end of the junction fails to match germline, which may point to a read error. V is TRBV19 and J is TRBJ1-5; D possibly corresponds to TRBD1 (5 bases). The germline gives CDR1 LNHDA, CDR2 SQIVND (reference sequence). This CDR3 has 16 residues. The CDR3 DNA is TGTGCCAGTAGTATAAGAGGAAGGGACTTGGATCATCCCCAGCATTTT. Protein: CASSIRGRDLDHPQHF.

The V and J genes are TRBV10-3 and TRBJ2-2; D is unclear. V was cut by 7 bases and J by 0 bases, with 15 bases left in between. CDR3 length equals 16 residues. The V gene's germline CDR1 is ENHRY and CDR2 SYGVKD. CDR3 nucleotide sequence: TGTGCCATCACCCCCAGTCAGGCAGCGAACACCGGGGAGCTGTTTTTT. Residues: CAITPSQAANTGELFF.

Here the CDR3 reads CASSLSTGSEAFF. Here the CDR3 DNA reads TGTGCCAGCAGCTTGTCAACCGGGTCTGAAGCTTTCTTT. The chain has TRBV5-6 and TRBJ1-1; D gene ambiguous. Deletions cut 1 base from V and 6 bases from J, with 10 bases between. The CDR3 runs 13 residues. Germline values: CDR1 SGHDT, CDR2 YYEEEE.

V gene TRBV2 combines with J gene TRBJ2-1; 11 nucleotides align to TRBD2. Germline V gene data show CDR1 as SNHLY and CDR2 as FYNNEI. The CDR3 has 15 residues. V gave up 4 bases and J gave up 7 bases; unmatched junction bases: 6. Here the CDR3 DNA reads TGTGCCAGCAGTGTAGCGGGGGGGCCTGGGAATGAGCAGTTCTTC. Translated: CASSVAGGPGNEQFF.

CDR3 in DNA: TGTGCCAGCAGCATCAACCTAGGACAAGAGACCCAGTACTTC. Its translation: CASSINLGQETQYF. The chain joins TRBV28 to TRBJ2-5; the D is unclear. This CDR3 spans 14 amino acids. The V end lost 6 bases, the J end lost 2 bases, and 13 bases lay between the germline ends. Germline CDR1 reads MDHEN; CDR2 reads SYDVKM.

This clone was counted a few times. The chain uses TRBV10-3 and TRBJ1-1; TRBD1 might be the D (6 bases). In germline, CDR1 is ENHRY, CDR2 SYGVKD. Trimming took off 4 bases at V and 2 bases at J, with 14 bases between the two ends. The CDR3 spans 15 residues. The CDR3 DNA sequence: TGTGCCATCAGTGGTAGTACAGGGATCAACACTGAAGCTTTCTTT. It specifies CAISGSTGINTEAFF.

The chain employs TRBV25-1 and TRBJ1-1; 9 bases agree with TRBD1. CDR1 and CDR2 from the germline V gene are MGHDK and SYGVNS. Trimming at V came to 1 base and at J to 5 bases, leaving 5 bases not matched to a gene. CDR3 length: 15 residues. The CDR3 protein is CASSEWDRVGTEAFF. CDR3 DNA sequence: TGTGCCAGCAGTGAATGGGACAGGGTGGGAACTGAAGCTTTCTTT. The full variable domain, with the rest looked up from reference TRBV25-1 and TRBJ1-1, is EADIYQTPRYLVIGTGKKITLECSQTMGHDKMYWYQQDPGMELHLIHYSYGVNSTEKGDLSSESTVSRIRTEHFPLTLESARPSHTSQYLCASSEWDRVGTEAFFGQGTRLTVV.

The rearrangement uses TRBV7-3 and TRBJ2-7; TRBD2 aligns across 7 bases. CDR1 is SGHTA, CDR2 FQGTGA, per germline. The CDR3 spans 18 residues. V was pared by 0 bases and J by 3 bases, with 14 bases of the junction left unmatched. In nucleotides, the CDR3 is TGTGCCAGCAGCTTAACGGGGGTCGGGGGTAGCGGGCTCTACGAGCAGTACTTC. This codes for CASSLTGVGGSGLYEQYF. Combining the CDR3 with reference TRBV7-3 and TRBJ2-7 gives the whole variable domain GAGVSQTPSNKVTEKGKYVELRCDPISGHTALYWYRQSLGQGPEFLIYFQGTGAADDSGLPNDRFFAVRPEGSVSTLKIQRTERGDSAVYLCASSLTGVGGSGLYEQYFGPGTRLTVT.

The chain recombines TRBV28 with TRBJ1-1, with D uncertain. This CDR3 has 13 amino acids. V lost 3 bases to trimming and J lost 6 bases, with 11 bases between them. The V gene's germline CDR1 is MDHEN and CDR2 SYDVKM. The CDR3 loop reads CASSLLTRPEAFF. The DNA for the CDR3 is TGTGCCAGCAGTTTGTTGACTCGACCTGAAGCTTTCTTT.

For the CDR3, the DNA is TGTGCCAGTAGTTCGGCGGGTGGATGGGGCAATCAGCCCCAGCATTTT. It translates to CASSSAGGWGNQPQHF. V is TRBV19 and J is TRBJ1-5; no firm D call. Deletions cut 5 bases from V and 2 bases from J, with 16 bases between. The CDR3 extends over 16 amino acids. Germline loops: CDR1 LNHDA, CDR2 SQIVND (reference sequence).

This clone was counted between two and nine times. The CDR3 DNA reads TGTTCAGCAGGGGAGGGTGAGACTGAAGCTTTCTTT. It yields the protein CSAGEGETEAFF. V gene TRBV10-3 combines with J gene TRBJ1-1, with a possible D match to TRBD1 (6 bases). CDR3 length: 12 amino acids. CDR1 and CDR2 from the germline V gene are ENHRY and SYGVKD.

The rearrangement links TRBV9 to TRBJ1-2, with D unresolved. Trimming removed 4 bases from V and 0 bases from J, with 16 bases in between. Germline-derived CDR1 and CDR2 are SGDLS and YYNGEE. This CDR3 spans 16 amino acids. This CDR3 reads CASSSRSKPANYGYTF. The CDR3 region has the DNA TGTGCCAGCAGCTCACGCTCGAAGCCGGCTAACTATGGCTACACCTTC.

V usage is TRBV5-1 and J usage is TRBJ2-7, with 8 bases matching TRBD1. This CDR3 spans 15 amino acids. V dropped 0 bases and J dropped 2; count of bases not matched to a gene: 4. Germline V gives CDR1 SGHRS, CDR2 YFSETQ. The CDR3 spells CASSLEWTGPYEQYF. Here the CDR3 DNA reads TGCGCCAGCAGCTTGGAATGGACAGGGCCCTACGAGCAGTACTTC.

The chain is built from TRBV2 and TRBJ2-7; the D gene is possibly TRBD2 (7 bases). The length of the CDR3 is 15 residues. Germline lookup yields CDR1 SNHLY and CDR2 FYNNEI. V was clipped by 6 bases and J by 2 bases, with 17 bases between them. Written as DNA, the CDR3 is TGTGCCAGCAGGGGGGGGAAACAGGGAACCTACGAGCAGTACTTC. Residues: CASRGGKQGTYEQYF.

The chain recombines TRBV15 with TRBJ1-2; D gene uncertain. CDR3 length: 14 amino acids. The V end lost 3 bases, the J end lost 2 bases, and 10 bases lay between the germline ends. Looked up from germline, CDR1 is LNHNV and CDR2 is YYDKDF (reference sequence). The CDR3, as DNA: TGTGCCACCAGCAGGCCGGGGATCAACTATGGCTACACCTTC. It specifies CATSRPGINYGYTF. Full variable domain (remainder filled in from reference TRBV15 and TRBJ1-2): DAMVIQNPRYQVTQFGKPVTLSCSQTLNHNVMYWYQQKSSQAPKLLFHYYDKDFNNEADTPDNFQSRRPNTSFCFLDIRSPGLGDTAMYLCATSRPGINYGYTFGSGTRLTVV.

The rearrangement links TRBV4-2 to TRBJ2-2; 10 nucleotides align to TRBD2. CDR1 LGHNA and CDR2 YNFKEQ come from the germline V gene. This CDR3 is 16 amino acids long. J gave up 4 bases and V 0 bases, and 2 bases lay outside the gene matches. CDR3 DNA: TGTGCCAGCAGCCAAGATAGCGGGGGGTTCACCGGGGAGCTGTTTTTT. This sequence encodes CASSQDSGGFTGELFF.

Concerning this clone: The identical CDR3 is also encoded by other nucleotide sequences in the sample. This rearrangement joins TRBV19 to TRBJ2-5, with D possibly TRBD2 on 5 matching bases. Germline V gene data show CDR1 as LNHDA and CDR2 as SQIVND (reference sequence). V lost 5 bases and J 2 bases, leaving 9 bases between the germline ends. CDR3 size: 13 residues. The CDR3 region has the DNA TGTGCCAGTAGTCGTCTAGCACAAGAGACCCAGTACTTC. Translation gives CASSRLAQETQYF.

The sample holds a few counts of this clone. The chain joins TRBV6-5 to TRBJ2-7; 8 nucleotides align to TRBD1. The length of the CDR3 is 14 residues. With V trimmed by 6 bases and J by 2 bases, 6 bases remained unmatched. Germline V lookup: CDR1 MNHEY, CDR2 SVGAGI. The CDR3: CASRHRDRTYEQYF. As DNA, the CDR3 is TGTGCCAGCAGGCACCGGGACAGGACCTACGAGCAGTACTTC.

CDR3 amino acids: CASSLSIMGTILAEAFF. In nucleotides, the CDR3 is TGTGCCAGCAGCTTGTCCATAATGGGGACAATACTCGCCGAAGCTTTCTTT. V usage is TRBV5-4 and J usage is TRBJ1-1; perhaps TRBD1 as D (6 bases). The CDR3 contains 17 residues. Germline V gives CDR1 SGHNT, CDR2 YYREEE (reference sequence). Deletions cut 1 base from V and 8 bases from J, with 24 bases between.

In this sample, this clone turned up once. The chain carries TRBV27 and TRBJ1-1; 8 nucleotides align to TRBD1. J lost 5 bases, V lost 2 bases, and 4 bases had no gene match. Germline V gene data show CDR1 as MNHEY and CDR2 as SMNVEV (reference sequence). The CDR3 is 14 amino acids. The CDR3 is CASSLHRGGTEAFF. The CDR3 nucleotides read TGTGCCAGCAGTTTACACAGGGGGGGGACTGAAGCTTTCTTT.

The gene calls are TRBV6-5 and TRBJ2-7; 7 nucleotides line up with TRBD2. This CDR3 has 14 residues. V dropped 2 bases and J dropped 2; count of bases not matched to a gene: 3. Germline V gives CDR1 MNHEY, CDR2 SVGAGI. The DNA for the CDR3 is TGTGCCAGCAGTTACGGGGGGGGGACCTACGAGCAGTACTTC. Translating it yields CASSYGGGTYEQYF.

The genes are TRBV18 and TRBJ2-5, with 7 bases fitting TRBD2. Germline-derived CDR1 and CDR2 are KGHSH and LQKENI. There are 15 residues in the CDR3. Losses at the gene ends were 3 bases for V and 2 bases for J; bases not matched to a gene: 6. CDR3 nucleotide sequence: TGTGCCAGCTCACCCTCGGTGGGGGGGCAAGAGACCCAGTACTTC. This gives the protein CASSPSVGGQETQYF.